This T cell receptor (beta chain) emerged from a study of shared clonotypes between healthy human individuals. As for this clone: Distinct nucleotide sequences in the sample also encode this CDR3.

Deletions cut 3 bases from V and 4 bases from J, with 10 bases between. This CDR3 has 13 amino acids. The germline V gene has CDR1 SGHTS and CDR2 YDEGEE. TCRdb keeps only in-frame clones here, not all; method: immunoSEQ multiplex PCR. The sample holds some 660,000 clones, about 80% seen once. The chain couples TRBV5-8 to TRBJ1-2, with D perhaps matching TRBD1 (6 bases). The clonotype was recovered from a woman in her thirties in good health. Sequenced input: memory CD4+ T cells sorted from blood. Subset: CD45RA-negative fraction. The DNA of the CDR3 is TGTGCCAGCAGCTCGACAGGAGTCTATGGCTACACCTTC. Protein product: CASSSTGVYGYTF.